Listed below are T cell receptor beta chains from one sample, sequenced in a study of T cells in Graves' hyperthyroidism and ophthalmopathy. TCRdb ran MiXCR on the multiplex PCR reads and lists one entry per CDR3 protein. The sample lists 250,000 or so distinct CDR3 sequences; nearly 15% were seen once. The sequenced sample consisted of blood. These receptors all stem from a woman aged 45-65 years with Graves' hyperthyroidism that later progressed to Graves' ophthalmopathy. Each CDR3 is given with its conserved first and last residue. A D gene is named only where the DNA matches it firmly. Not every row has a clone size; where given, it reads once, few, many or a size class.

J gene	D gene	clone size	V gene	CDR3 DNA	CDR3 protein
TRBJ2-1	NA	NA	TRBV6-1	TGTGCCAGCTACTACAATGAGCAGTTCTTC	CASYYNEQFF
TRBJ1-5	NA	many	TRBV7-9	TGTGCCAGCAGCCAGGCATTCGGGCAGCCCCAGCATTTT	CASSQAFGQPQHF
TRBJ2-1	TRBD2	many	TRBV3-1	TGTGCCAGCAGCAAAGGGACTAGCGGGAGTTTGTTTGAGCAGTTCTTC	CASSKGTSGSLFEQFF
TRBJ1-5	TRBD1	few	TRBV12-3/TRBV12-4	TGTGCCAGCAGGCAGACAGGGGGTGGCAATCAGCCCCAGCATTTT	CASRQTGGGNQPQHF
TRBJ2-1	NA	many	TRBV20-1	TGCAGTGCTAGAAACACGCCGGCTGAGCAGTTCTTC	CSARNTPAEQFF
TRBJ1-1	TRBD1	NA	TRBV3-1	TGTGCCAGCAGACCTCAGGGGGCGAGGACTGAAGCTTTCTTT	CASRPQGARTEAFF
TRBJ2-3	TRBD1	many	TRBV28	TGTGCCAGCAGTGTCGGGACAGGGGGCCTGGATACGCAGTATTTT	CASSVGTGGLDTQYF
TRBJ2-5	NA	many	TRBV5-1	TGCGCCAGCAGCTCGAGGGGTCAGGAGACCCAGTACTTC	CASSSRGQETQYF
TRBJ2-3	TRBD2	NA	TRBV9	TGTGCCAGCAGCGTTAGCGGGGCTAGCACAGATACGCAGTATTTT	CASSVSGASTDTQYF
TRBJ2-1	TRBD1	NA	TRBV25-1	TGTGCCAGCAGGCTGACAGGGGAAAGCAATGAGCAGTTCTTC	CASRLTGESNEQFF
TRBJ1-5	NA	many	TRBV15	TGTGCCACCAGCAGAGAGTCGGCGGCTAGCAATCAGCCCCAGCATTTT	CATSRESAASNQPQHF
TRBJ2-7	TRBD2	NA	TRBV13	TGTGCCAGCAGCTTAAGGGGACTAGCGTCCTACGAGCAGTACTTC	CASSLRGLASYEQYF
TRBJ2-7	TRBD2	many	TRBV7-9	TGTGCCAGCAGCCCAGGGATGCGGGGGAAAGGTCTCGACGAGCAGTACTTC	CASSPGMRGKGLDEQYF
TRBJ2-1	TRBD2	NA	TRBV2	TGTGCCAGCGGGGGCCCGGCTAGCGGGACCTATGAGCAGTTCTTC	CASGGPASGTYEQFF
TRBJ2-7	NA	many	TRBV5-1	TGCGCCAGCAGCTTTTCAGGGACCCACGAGCAGTACTTC	CASSFSGTHEQYF
TRBJ2-1	NA	many	TRBV18	TGTGCCAGCTCACCGAGGGGGACAAAAAACAATGAGCAGTTCTTC	CASSPRGTKNNEQFF
TRBJ2-7	NA	NA	TRBV7-9	TGTGCCAGCAGCTTAGGGTTTTGGGTCTACGAGCAGTACTTC	CASSLGFWVYEQYF
TRBJ2-3	NA	many	TRBV28	TGTGCCAGCAGTTTATTCAAAAGAGATACGCAGTATTTT	CASSLFKRDTQYF
TRBJ2-7	TRBD2	many	TRBV7-9	TGTGCCAGCAGCTTAGAGGCCTCTAGCGGGAGACGCGAGCAGTACTTC	CASSLEASSGRREQYF
TRBJ2-1	TRBD2	NA	TRBV5-1	TGCGCCAGCAGCCAGACTAGCGGGACTAGTGAGCAGTTCTTC	CASSQTSGTSEQFF
TRBJ2-7	TRBD1	NA	TRBV20-1	TGCAGTGCCTGGGGACAGGGGGCATACGAGCAGTACTTC	CSAWGQGAYEQYF
TRBJ1-5	NA	many	TRBV12-3/TRBV12-4	TGTGCCAGCAGTCCAGGGACTCCCCAGCCCCAGCATTTT	CASSPGTPQPQHF
TRBJ2-1	TRBD2	many	TRBV7-2	TGTGCCAGCAGCTTATGGTTACTAGCGGGAGGGAATGAGCAGTTCTTC	CASSLWLLAGGNEQFF
TRBJ2-7	NA	many	TRBV20-1	TGCAGTGCTATTGAGGGACTCACGCTCAGGGACGAGCAGTACTTC	CSAIEGLTLRDEQYF
TRBJ2-3	TRBD2	many	TRBV24-1	TGTGCCACCAGTAGCGGGGCTAGCACAGATACGCAGTATTTT	CATSSGASTDTQYF
TRBJ1-4	NA	NA	TRBV11-2	TGTGCCAGCAGCTTATGGGGGCCTAGCGCAACTAATGAAAAACTGTTTTTT	CASSLWGPSATNEKLFF
TRBJ2-7	TRBD1	many	TRBV10-3	TGTGCCATCAGTAGGGGACAGGGGACCTACGAGCAGTACTTC	CAISRGQGTYEQYF
TRBJ2-7	TRBD2	many	TRBV7-2	TGTGCCAGCAGCTTAGCCGCTAGCGGGTCTACCTACGAGCAGTACTTC	CASSLAASGSTYEQYF
TRBJ2-1	NA	many	TRBV10-3	TGTGCCACCGCCTCTCCTAGGGATGAGCAGTTCTTC	CATASPRDEQFF
TRBJ2-5	TRBD1	NA	TRBV20-1	TGCAGTGCTAGAGACCGGACAGGGCGGGAGACCCAGTACTTC	CSARDRTGRETQYF
TRBJ1-3	NA	few	TRBV5-1	TGCGCCAGCAGCTTGGGGACCTACGAAGGAAACACCATATATTTT	CASSLGTYEGNTIYF
TRBJ2-7	NA	many	TRBV28	TGTGCCAGTTTCTCGACAGTCGGAGACTACGAGCAGTACTTC	CASFSTVGDYEQYF
TRBJ2-1	NA	many	TRBV20-1	TGCAGTGCTAGATGGGACGTAAATGAGCAGTTCTTC	CSARWDVNEQFF
TRBJ1-6	TRBD1	few	TRBV5-1	TGCGCCAGCAGCTTGTTGGCAGGGGGTAATTCACCCCTCCACTTT	CASSLLAGGNSPLHF
TRBJ2-2	NA	few	TRBV4-2	TGTGCCAGCAGCCAGCAGGGTAACACCGGGGAGCGGTTTTTT	CASSQQGNTGERFF